The 6 T cell receptor beta chains below were found in one sample sequenced in a study of CD8 T cells in Susac syndrome. Reverse transcription of about 0.5 to 1 ug RNA used random hexamers. TCRdb called the immunoSEQ multiplex PCR reads again in MiXCR, with one record for every CDR3 protein. This table holds fewer than 350,000 distinct CDR3 sequences, around 92% found once. Input material: CD4+ T cells from PBMCs. These receptors all come from a human donor with multiple sclerosis.

The chain links TRBV7-2 to TRBJ2-5; D call uncertain. V lost 2 bases, J lost 5 bases, and 12 bases lay in between. Germline V gene sequence: CDR1 SGHTA, CDR2 FQGNSA. CDR3 length: 14 residues. CDR3 region: CASSLMGPVETQYF. The CDR3 nucleotides are TGTGCCAGCAGCTTAATGGGTCCTGTGGAGACCCAGTACTTC.

The genes are TRBV30 and TRBJ2-5; TRBD2 matches 9 bases. CDR1 GTSNPN and CDR2 SVGIG come from the germline V gene (reference sequence). The trim removed 1 base at V and 4 bases at J, leaving 7 bases unmatched. The CDR3 runs to 15 residues. This chain's CDR3 is CAWSGGGAARETQYF. The CDR3 region has the DNA TGTGCCTGGAGTGGCGGGGGGGCCGCGAGAGAGACCCAGTACTTC.

This chain links TRBV11-3 with TRBJ1-5; perhaps TRBD1 as D (5 bases). Per the germline V gene, CDR1 is SGHNT and CDR2 is YENEEA. V lost 5 bases, J lost 7 bases, and 12 bases lay in between. The CDR3 covers 13 residues. The CDR3 spells CASSLGAAQPQHF. The CDR3 DNA is TGTGCCAGCAGCCTAGGGGCGGCCCAGCCCCAGCATTTT.

This sequence joins TRBV9 and TRBJ1-3, with D unclear. Germline lookup yields CDR1 SGDLS and CDR2 YYNGEE. V lost 4 bases and J lost 7, with 24 bases in between. The CDR3 has 17 residues. The CDR3 protein is CASSPLGTAIQGNTIYF. The CDR3 DNA is TGTGCCAGCAGCCCCTTGGGAACGGCGATTCAAGGGAACACCATATATTTT.

The rearrangement links TRBV6-1 to TRBJ2-1; 8 bases agree with TRBD1. The V gene end was trimmed by 9 bases and the J gene end by 7 bases; junction bases not matched to a gene: 8. Germline V CDR1 and CDR2: MNHNS, SASEGT. This CDR3 region has 13 residues. The CDR3 protein is CASSGGLWNEQFF. Here the CDR3 DNA reads TGTGCCAGTTCAGGGGGCTTATGGAATGAGCAGTTCTTC.

This clonotype was recorded once. This chain links TRBV6-1 with TRBJ1-5, with D uncertain. Trimming shortened V by 6 bases and J by 0 bases, and 30 bases separated the two germline ends. CDR3 size: 21 residues. Germline loops: CDR1 MNHNS, CDR2 SASEGT. CDR3 protein: CASRPLGIIGEGRDSNQPQHF. The CDR3 DNA reads as TGTGCCAGCAGGCCCCTCGGAATTATAGGCGAGGGAAGAGATAGCAATCAGCCCCAGCATTTT.